This T cell receptor beta chain comes out of a study of shared clonotypes between healthy human individuals. Study overall: Donors consisted of two women and three men between 18 and 49. Findings and caveats of the study: How much donors shared clonotypes was expected to be affected by sequencing depth. A few donors showed sharing of about 4.6% of naive CD4 clonotypes. Naive subsets generally had larger estimated richness than memory subsets.

Profiling relied on immunoSEQ multiplex PCR, and the TCRdb table lists in-frame clones only, not all of them. Among approximately 2,200,000 clones listed, roughly 91% were seen once. CD45RO-negative cells were positively selected for CCR7, leaving out terminally differentiated effector memory CD45RA+ cells. This clone was seen just once. Its antigen is unknown. The CDR3 is 14 amino acids. The germline V gene has CDR1 MNHEY and CDR2 SMNVEV (reference sequence). Trimming stripped 6 bases from V and 5 bases from J, with 16 bases between. This sequence was found in a man aged 18 to 29 in good health. Some clones in this sample may be carry-over from other donors' samples. The chain links TRBV27 to TRBJ1-1, with TRBD1 as a possible D gene (5 bases). The sample taken for sequencing was naive CD8+ T cells from PBMCs. CDR3 region: CASSRLGGGTEAFF. DNA for the CDR3: TGTGCCAGCAGCCGACTCGGGGGTGGAACTGAAGCTTTCTTT.